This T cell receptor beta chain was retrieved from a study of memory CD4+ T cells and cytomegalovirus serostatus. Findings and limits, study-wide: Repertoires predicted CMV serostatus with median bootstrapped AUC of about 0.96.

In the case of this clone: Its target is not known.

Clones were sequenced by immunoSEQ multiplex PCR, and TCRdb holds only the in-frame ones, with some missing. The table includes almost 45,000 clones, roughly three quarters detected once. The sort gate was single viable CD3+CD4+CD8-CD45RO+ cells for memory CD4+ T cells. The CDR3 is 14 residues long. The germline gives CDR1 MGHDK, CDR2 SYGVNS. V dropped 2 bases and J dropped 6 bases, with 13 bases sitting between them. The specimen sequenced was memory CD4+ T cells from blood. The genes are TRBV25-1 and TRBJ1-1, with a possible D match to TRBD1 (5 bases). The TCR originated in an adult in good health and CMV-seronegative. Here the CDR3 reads CASSETGAFAEAFF. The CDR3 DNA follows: TGTGCCAGCAGTGAAACAGGCGCCTTTGCTGAAGCTTTCTTT.